A single sample gave rise to the 14 T cell receptor beta chains below, sequenced in a study of T cell repertoires in cytomegalovirus infection. These receptors' targets are unknown. TCRdb redid the calling of the reads with MiXCR, one entry per CDR3 protein. This sample has roughly 920,000 distinct CDR3 sequences; roughly 31% occur once, and the top ten carry 13%. The starting material was cultured CD8+ T cells from PBMCs, obtained from culture after CMV antigen stimulation. The source is a human donor in good health (CMV status not recorded). Some clones in this sample may be carry-over from other donors' samples.

J is TRBJ2-1 and V is TRBV6-1; D is unresolved. Trimming took 0 bases from V and 9 from J, leaving 9 bases between them. From germline, CDR1 is MNHNS and CDR2 SASEGT. The CDR3 covers 13 residues. The CDR3 bases are TGTGCCAGCAGTGAAGCCGAGCTTGGTGAGCAGTTCTTC. Translation gives CASSEAELGEQFF.

The V gene is TRBV7-9, the J gene TRBJ2-1, with a tentative D call TRBD2 (5 bases). V lost 6 bases, J lost 0 bases, and 15 bases lay in between. The CDR3 sequence is 16 residues long. Germline CDR1 and CDR2: SEHNR and FQNEAQ (reference sequence). The CDR3 sequence is CASRQSAGLSYNEQFF. In DNA form, the CDR3 reads TGTGCCAGCAGACAATCAGCAGGACTCTCCTACAATGAGCAGTTCTTC.

CDR3 DNA sequence: TGTGCCAGCAGCGTACAGGACAGATACGGGACCCAGTACTTC. Protein: CASSVQDRYGTQYF. V gene TRBV9 combines with J gene TRBJ2-5, with D perhaps matching TRBD1 (6 bases). Per the germline V gene, CDR1 is SGDLS and CDR2 is YYNGEE. Trimming shortened V by 1 base and J by 7 bases, and 14 bases separated the two germline ends. This CDR3 comprises 14 residues. The full variable domain, with the rest looked up from reference TRBV9 and TRBJ2-5, is DSGVTQTPKHLITATGQRVTLRCSPRSGDLSVYWYQQSLDQGLQFLIQYYNGEERAKGNILERFSAQQFPDLHSELNLSSLELGDSALYFCASSVQDRYGTQYFGPGTRLLVL.

This clonotype was observed a few times. At one of its ends the junction is not consistent with the germline gene, which may arise from a read error. This rearrangement joins TRBV7-7 to TRBJ2-5; 7 bases are shared with TRBD2. The CDR3 runs 14 residues. Germline assignment: CDR1 SSHAT and CDR2 FNYEAQ (reference sequence). The CDR3 bases are TGTGCTAGCAGCCCCGGACTAGTTCCTGAGACCCAGTACTTC. Its translation is CASSPGLVPETQYF.

V usage is TRBV3-1 and J usage is TRBJ2-3; perhaps TRBD2 as D (5 bases). V was trimmed by 5 bases and J by 2 bases, leaving 14 bases between them. The CDR3 is 15 amino acids. Looked up from germline, CDR1 is LGHDT and CDR2 is YNNKEL (reference sequence). CDR3 in amino acids: CASSARGPHTDTQYF. DNA of the CDR3: TGTGCCAGCAGCGCGCGCGGGCCACACACAGATACGCAGTATTTT.

V usage is TRBV7-4 and J usage is TRBJ1-2; no firm D call. V gave up 1 base and J gave up 7 bases, with 13 bases separating them. Germline V gives CDR1 SGHVT, CDR2 SQSDAQ. This CDR3 is built from 14 residues. The CDR3 DNA sequence: TGTGCCAGCAGCTTAGACCCGCTCCGGAGTGGCTACACCTTC. Amino acid sequence: CASSLDPLRSGYTF. The variable domain in full, with the rest retrieved from reference TRBV7-4 and TRBJ1-2, is GAGVSQSPRYKVAKRGRDVALRCDSISGHVTLYWYRQTLGQGSEVLTYSQSDAQRDKSGRPSGRFSAERPERSVSTLKIQRTEQGDSAVYLCASSLDPLRSGYTFGSGTRLTVV.

This clonotype was recorded many times. The chain recombines TRBV4-2 with TRBJ1-3; 7 positions agree with TRBD1. The J segment lost 0 bases and the V segment lost 3 bases, leaving 5 bases of the junction unmatched. Per the germline V gene, CDR1 is LGHNA and CDR2 is YNFKEQ. This CDR3 comprises 16 residues. The CDR3 sequence is CASSQRTGASGNTIYF. The CDR3 DNA reads as TGTGCCAGCAGCCAGAGGACAGGAGCCTCTGGAAACACCATATATTTT.

This clonotype was detected ten times or more. The chain joins TRBV7-6 to TRBJ2-7; D gene unclear. Germline assignment: CDR1 SGHVS and CDR2 FNYEAQ. The CDR3 is made up of 14 amino acids. Trimming shortened V by 3 bases and J by 1 base, and 10 bases separated the two germline ends. The CDR3 protein is CASSFLRASYEQYF. In nucleotides, the CDR3 is TGTGCCAGCAGCTTTCTTCGTGCATCCTACGAGCAGTACTTC. Looking up the rest from reference TRBV7-6 and TRBJ2-7 gives the full variable domain: GAGVSQSPRYKVTKRGQDVALRCDPISGHVSLYWYRQALGQGPEFLTYFNYEAQQDKSGLPNDRFSAERPEGSISTLTIQRTEQRDSAMYRCASSFLRASYEQYFGPGTRLTVT.

This clonotype was detected only a few times. The chain recombines TRBV4-1 with TRBJ1-1, with D uncertain. CDR1 is MGHRA, CDR2 YSYEKL, per germline. CDR3 length: 16 amino acids. Trimming pared 0 bases from V and 1 base from J, leaving 12 bases between. The CDR3 DNA sequence: TGCGCCAGCAGCCAAGATCTTGCAGGAGGGAACACTGAAGCTTTCTTT. Encoded protein: CASSQDLAGGNTEAFF.

This chain joins TRBV29-1 and TRBJ2-5; TRBD2 agrees at 16 bases. After removal of 3 bases from V and 4 bases from J, the junction contained 8 bases not matched to a gene. CDR1 SQVTM and CDR2 ANQGSEA come from the germline V gene. The CDR3 runs 17 residues. CDR3 coding DNA: TGCAGCGTTGACGGGACTAGCGGGGGGGCCGTTGGAGAGACCCAGTACTTC. Residues: CSVDGTSGGAVGETQYF.

This clonotype was recorded a few times. V gene TRBV6-5 combines with J gene TRBJ2-1; D possibly corresponds to TRBD2 (7 bases). Germline V lookup: CDR1 MNHEY, CDR2 SVGAGI. Trimming took off 4 bases at V and 4 bases at J, with 14 bases between the two ends. CDR3 size: 15 residues. The CDR3 DNA is TGTGCCAGCAGTTGGCGGGGGCCCCTGTACAATGAGCAGTTCTTC. Its translation is CASSWRGPLYNEQFF.

This chain connects TRBV9 to TRBJ1-1; D is unresolved. V was cut by 4 bases and J by 6 bases, with 10 bases left in between. Germline V CDR1 and CDR2: SGDLS, YYNGEE. The CDR3 totals 12 residues. CDR3 sequence: CASSPLLSEAFF. As DNA, the CDR3 is TGTGCCAGCAGCCCCCTATTATCTGAAGCTTTCTTT.

This clonotype was recorded a few times. The V gene is TRBV2, the J gene TRBJ2-2; 7 bases match TRBD1. With 2 bases clipped from V and 8 bases from J, the junction kept 11 bases outside the gene matches. The germline CDR1 and CDR2 sequences are SNHLY and FYNNEI. The CDR3 is made up of 16 amino acids. The CDR3 DNA is TGTGCCAGCAGTGAATGGGCGGCAGGGGGTACGGGGGAGCTGTTTTTT. Translated, it gives CASSEWAAGGTGELFF. Full variable domain (missing parts from reference TRBV2 and TRBJ2-2): EPEVTQTPSHQVTQMGQEVILRCVPISNHLYFYWYRQILGQKVEFLVSFYNNEISEKSEIFDDQFSVERPDGSNFTLKIRSTKLEDSAMYFCASSEWAAGGTGELFFGEGSRLTVL.

This rearrangement joins TRBV18 to TRBJ2-3; 10 positions agree with TRBD2. V lost 0 bases to trimming and J lost 4 bases; unmatched junction nucleotides: 7. The CDR3 has 17 amino acids. The germline V gene encodes CDR1 KGHSH and CDR2 LQKENI. CDR3 coding DNA: TGTGCCAGCTCACCACCAACTAGCGGGGACCTTTCAGATACGCAGTATTTT. This gives the protein CASSPPTSGDLSDTQYF.